The present TCR beta chain was sequenced within a study of blood T cell repertoires in COVID-19. The overall study: The United States, Italy and Spain were the sources of the acute and convalescent COVID-19 samples. Sources were T cells, B-cell-depleted T cells, or PBMCs; the material itself was cDNA or gDNA.

Followed longitudinally, the Seattle patients had been enrolled during active infection. The data were produced by immunoSEQ multiplex PCR, yet TCRdb's version contains in-frame clones alone and is incomplete. The table includes 300,000 to 400,000 clones, roughly 87% detected once. Germline V gives CDR1 MNHEY, CDR2 SVGEGT. This CDR3 comprises 14 residues. The V gene lost 4 bases and the J gene lost 8 bases, with 12 bases spanning the gap. The V gene is TRBV6-2 or TRBV6-3, the J gene TRBJ1-6, with a possible D match to TRBD1 (5 bases). The sequence derives from a man aged 25 to 40 with COVID-19, enrolled during active disease. Sequenced sample: peripheral blood. The CDR3 nucleotides are TGTGCCAGCAGTTCAGGGTGGCTAGATTCACCCCTCCACTTT. Translated: CASSSGWLDSPLHF.